What follows are 28 T cell receptor beta chains derived from one specimen sequenced in a study of cytomegalovirus exposure and HLA in healthy donors. The PCR contained 60 Vbeta and 13 Jbeta primers. Assay: immunoSEQ multiplex PCR; the TCRdb copy retains only in-frame clones and omits some. The table lists about 200,000 clones, 70% to 85% of them singletons. Specimen: PBMCs. Source of these receptors: a boy between 2 and 10 years old in good health and CMV-seronegative.

The V gene is TRBV28, the J gene TRBJ1-4; TRBD1 is a possible D gene (5 bases). The length of the CDR3 is 16 residues. Between the trimmed V and J ends, which lost 5 bases and 8 bases, there was a span of 21 bases. In germline, CDR1 is MDHEN, CDR2 SYDVKM. CDR3 sequence (DNA): TGTGCCAGCAGTGGTCATGGGGCGGGGAGGGACGAAAAACTGTTTTTT. Protein product: CASSGHGAGRDEKLFF.

This clone was counted a few times. The chain has TRBV18 and TRBJ1-1, with D maybe TRBD1 (5 bases). V dropped 0 bases and J dropped 0 bases, with 8 bases sitting between them. This CDR3 comprises 15 residues. CDR1 is KGHSH, CDR2 LQKENI, per germline. In nucleotides, the CDR3 is TGTGCCAGCTCACCACCTGCAGGGCTGAACACTGAAGCTTTCTTT. It codes for CASSPPAGLNTEAFF.

The rearrangement joins TRBV7-3 to TRBJ2-1, with D unresolved. The V end was cut by 3 bases, the J end by 6 bases, with 9 bases between. Germline loops: CDR1 SGHTA, CDR2 FQGTGA. The CDR3 is 13 amino acids. The CDR3 here is CASSLPSGNEQFF. CDR3 in DNA: TGTGCCAGCAGCTTGCCTAGTGGCAATGAGCAGTTCTTC.

CDR3 nucleotides: TGTGCCAGTAGCCAACGAAGGAAACCCGGGACAGCTCAGGAGCAGTACTTC. Residues: CASSQRRKPGTAQEQYF. J is TRBJ2-7 and V is TRBV19; TRBD1 agrees at 7 bases. CDR1 is LNHDA, CDR2 SQIVND, per germline (reference sequence). J was trimmed by 7 bases and V by 6 bases; bases with no gene match: 21. CDR3 size: 17 residues.

The V and J genes are TRBV19 and TRBJ1-4, with 8 bases fitting TRBD1. CDR1 LNHDA and CDR2 SQIVND come from the germline V gene (reference sequence). V lost 6 bases, J lost 4 bases, and 4 bases stayed unmatched. This CDR3 region has 14 residues. CDR3 sequence: CASRITGGNEKLFF. In DNA, the CDR3 is TGTGCCAGTAGGATCACAGGGGGTAATGAAAAACTGTTTTTT.

The genes are TRBV6-5 and TRBJ1-5; 7 bases fit TRBD1. Germline V CDR1 and CDR2: MNHEY, SVGAGI. The junction had 8 bases not matched to a gene; V was cut back by 5 bases and J by 4 bases. The CDR3 consists of 15 residues. The CDR3 is CASSPGTALNQPQHF. In DNA form, the CDR3 reads TGTGCCAGCAGTCCCGGGACAGCCTTGAATCAGCCCCAGCATTTT.

This chain connects TRBV10-3 to TRBJ1-4; possible D gene TRBD1, 5 bases. Trimming removed 6 bases at V and 0 bases at J, with 8 bases between. CDR1 and CDR2 from the germline V gene are ENHRY and SYGVKD. The CDR3 length is 14 residues. This CDR3 reads CAISPTATNEKLFF. The CDR3 bases are TGTGCCATCAGCCCGACAGCAACTAATGAAAAACTGTTTTTT.

CDR3 bases: TGTGCCAGCAGTTTAGGCCGGACAGGGAGGGACGAGCAGTACTTC. The encoded protein is CASSLGRTGRDEQYF. The rearrangement joins TRBV27 to TRBJ2-7, with D possibly matching TRBD1 (8 bases). Germline CDR1 and CDR2: MNHEY and SMNVEV (reference sequence). V dropped 2 bases and J dropped 5 bases, with 16 bases sitting between them. The CDR3 loop spans 15 amino acids.

The V and J genes are TRBV30 and TRBJ1-4; D is uncertain. The germline V gene encodes CDR1 GTSNPN and CDR2 SVGIG (reference sequence). This CDR3 is built from 15 residues. The V gene lost 2 bases and the J gene lost 8 bases, with 18 bases spanning the gap. The CDR3 bases are TGTGCCTGGAGTACACACCGAACACAATTGGAAAAACTGTTTTTT. Residues: CAWSTHRTQLEKLFF.

The chain carries TRBV7-3 and TRBJ2-6; D is unclear. From germline, CDR1 is SGHTA and CDR2 FQGTGA. The CDR3 contains 16 residues. Trimming cost V 1 base and J 3 bases, with 10 bases left between them. The CDR3 nucleotides are TGTGCCAGCAGCTTAAATAGGAACAGTGGGGCCAACGTCCTGACTTTC. As protein: CASSLNRNSGANVLTF.

The chain combines TRBV2 with TRBJ1-2; D is perhaps TRBD1 (6 bases). The CDR3 totals 15 residues. The V and J ends lost 0 bases and 4 bases respectively, with 12 bases between them. The germline CDR1 and CDR2 sequences are SNHLY and FYNNEI. CDR3 region: CASSEAYRTAYGYTF. The CDR3 nucleotides read TGTGCCAGCAGTGAAGCATATAGGACAGCCTATGGCTACACCTTC.

The chain has TRBV27 and TRBJ1-6, with 9 bases lining up with TRBD1. CDR1 is MNHEY and CDR2 is SMNVEV in the germline V gene (reference sequence). The junction had 7 bases not matched to a gene; V was cut back by 0 bases and J by 7 bases. The CDR3 totals 17 residues. The CDR3 DNA reads TGTGCCAGCAGTTTATCGCGAACAGGGGGCTTCAATTCACCCCTCCACTTT. It codes for CASSLSRTGGFNSPLHF.

This clone has more than one count but fewer than ten. Its ends do not fully match the called genes, so a read error is possible. V is TRBV7-7 and J is TRBJ2-5, with D perhaps TRBD2 (7 bases). The CDR3 is made up of 14 amino acids. Germline CDR1 and CDR2: SSHAT and FNYEAQ (reference sequence). CDR3 coding DNA: TGTGCTAGCAGCCTCCGTCGGGGGGCGGAGACCCAGTACTTC. Translating it yields CASSLRRGAETQYF.

The table lists this clone with a few counts. The chain has TRBV19 and TRBJ1-2, with unresolved D. CDR1 and CDR2 (germline): LNHDA, SQIVND (reference sequence). The V end lost 3 bases, the J end lost 0 bases, and 5 bases lay between the germline ends. CDR3 length: 13 amino acids. CDR3 sequence reads: CASSIGANYGYTF. The CDR3 DNA reads TGTGCCAGTAGTATCGGGGCTAACTATGGCTACACCTTC.

The chain has TRBV5-1 and TRBJ2-7, with D perhaps matching TRBD1 (5 bases). Germline V gene lookup returns CDR1 SGHRS and CDR2 YFSETQ. The germline V and J ends were trimmed by 5 bases and 3 bases, with 12 bases remaining between them. The CDR3 length is 13 residues. CDR3 in amino acids: CASRKGAGYEQYF. CDR3 DNA sequence: TGCGCCAGCAGAAAAGGGGCAGGCTACGAGCAGTACTTC.

The J gene is TRBJ2-4, the V gene TRBV6-1, with 7 nucleotides matching TRBD1. CDR1 MNHNS and CDR2 SASEGT come from the germline V gene. With 5 bases clipped from V and 9 bases from J, the junction kept 7 bases outside the gene matches. The CDR3 spans 13 residues. CDR3 sequence: CASSITGTVIQYF. The CDR3 region has the DNA TGTGCCAGCAGTATAACAGGGACAGTCATTCAGTACTTC.

This chain joins TRBV6-5 and TRBJ2-3, with a possible D match to TRBD1 (6 bases). The germline gives CDR1 MNHEY, CDR2 SVGAGI. This CDR3 is built from 14 residues. V dropped 8 bases and J dropped 1 base, with 13 bases sitting between them. The CDR3 nucleotides are TGTGCCAGCGCCAGGGGAAAGGGCACAGATACGCAGTATTTT. It yields the protein CASARGKGTDTQYF.

The DNA for the CDR3 is TGTGCCTGGACACGGAGCTCTGGAAACACCATATATTTT. Amino acid sequence: CAWTRSSGNTIYF. This chain joins TRBV30 and TRBJ1-3; D is unresolved. Trimming stripped 4 bases from V and 0 bases from J, with 7 bases between. The CDR3 is 13 amino acids. CDR1 is GTSNPN and CDR2 is SVGIG in the germline V gene (reference sequence).

For this clone: The junction departs from germline at one end; a sequencing error may be responsible. The chain carries TRBV29-1 and TRBJ1-5, with 7 bases that match TRBD1. This CDR3 comprises 12 residues. The germline V gene has CDR1 SQVTM and CDR2 ANQGSEA. As DNA, the CDR3 is TGCAGCGTTCGGGACAGCAATCGGCCCCAGCATTTT. Translating it yields CSVRDSNRPQHF.

The chain combines TRBV4-2 with TRBJ1-1, with D perhaps matching TRBD1 (6 bases). V shed 4 bases and J shed 1 base, with 10 bases lying between them. This CDR3 is built from 14 residues. CDR1 is LGHNA, CDR2 YNFKEQ, per germline. CDR3 coding DNA: TGTGCCAGCAGCCGGAGGACAGAGAACACTGAAGCTTTCTTT. It translates to CASSRRTENTEAFF.

This clone occurred once. J is TRBJ2-7 and V is TRBV6-6; perhaps TRBD1 as D (6 bases). The germline V gene encodes CDR1 MNHNY and CDR2 SVGAGI (reference sequence). CDR3 length equals 15 residues. Trimming shortened V by 7 bases and J by 6 bases, and 22 bases separated the two germline ends. The CDR3 loop is CASKKRQALRSEQYF. CDR3 sequence (DNA): TGTGCCAGCAAAAAGAGACAGGCCCTCCGCTCCGAGCAGTACTTC.

This CDR3 is CATSWTDREEYGYTF. In DNA form, the CDR3 reads TGTGCCACCAGCTGGACGGACAGGGAGGAGTATGGCTACACCTTC. V and J are TRBV15 and TRBJ1-2; 8 bases are shared with TRBD1. The CDR3 consists of 15 residues. The ends lost 5 bases at V and 5 bases at J; junction bases unmatched: 10. CDR1 and CDR2 from the germline V gene are LNHNV and YYDKDF (reference sequence).

A few counts support this clone. J is TRBJ1-4 and V is TRBV5-1; 8 bases map to TRBD1. Germline trimming cut 8 bases from V and 7 bases from J; bases unmatched to any gene: 19. Germline assignment: CDR1 SGHRS and CDR2 YFSETQ. The CDR3 consists of 17 residues. The CDR3 is CARRPQDRVRVSEKLFF. The CDR3 DNA reads TGCGCCAGGCGCCCACAGGACAGGGTACGTGTCAGTGAAAAACTGTTTTTT.

The chain links TRBV1 to TRBJ2-5; the D call in the table, TRBD2, was not verified against the DNA. TRBV1 is tagged as a pseudogene. This CDR3 spans 16 amino acids. The CDR3 DNA follows: TGCACCAGCAGCCAAGATCCGAAGCGGGGGGGGGTTAGGCAGTACTTC. Its protein is CTSSQDPKRGGVRQYF.

This sequence joins TRBV7-2 and TRBJ1-4, with D possibly being TRBD1 (5 bases). Looked up from germline, CDR1 is SGHTA and CDR2 is FQGNSA. The CDR3 consists of 14 residues. Trimming pared 3 bases from V and 11 bases from J, leaving 16 bases between. This CDR3 is CASSFNPAGMKLFF. The CDR3 DNA is TGTGCCAGCAGCTTCAACCCGGCAGGGATGAAACTGTTTTTT. Together with reference TRBV7-2 and TRBJ1-4, the CDR3 gives the full variable domain: GAGVSQSPSNKVTEKGKDVELRCDPISGHTALYWYRQSLGQGLEFLIYFQGNSAPDKSGLPSDRFSAERTGGSVSTLTIQRTQQEDSAVYLCASSFNPAGMKLFFGSGTQLSVL.

The V and J genes are TRBV5-1 and TRBJ1-1; a weak D match, TRBD1 (6 bases). V lost 2 bases and J 8 bases, leaving 13 bases between the germline ends. This CDR3 is 13 amino acids long. Germline V gene sequence: CDR1 SGHRS, CDR2 YFSETQ. The CDR3 DNA sequence: TGCGCCAGCAGCTTACAGGGAATTGGAGAAGCTTTCTTT. Its translation: CASSLQGIGEAFF.

This chain links TRBV5-6 with TRBJ1-2; maybe TRBD1 (6 bases). The CDR3 is made up of 13 amino acids. Trimming left V 5 bases short and J 2 bases short, with 10 bases between. From germline, CDR1 is SGHDT and CDR2 YYEEEE. The CDR3 spells CASRDQGNYGYTF. For the CDR3, the DNA is TGTGCCAGCAGAGACCAGGGGAACTATGGCTACACCTTC.

DNA for the CDR3: TGTGCCAGCAGCACGACAGGGGGCCGTCAGCCCCAGCATTTT. It codes for CASSTTGGRQPQHF. V is TRBV21-1 and J is TRBJ1-5; TRBD1, the D gene given by the table, was not confirmed from the DNA. TRBV21-1 is designated a pseudogene. This CDR3 has 14 residues.